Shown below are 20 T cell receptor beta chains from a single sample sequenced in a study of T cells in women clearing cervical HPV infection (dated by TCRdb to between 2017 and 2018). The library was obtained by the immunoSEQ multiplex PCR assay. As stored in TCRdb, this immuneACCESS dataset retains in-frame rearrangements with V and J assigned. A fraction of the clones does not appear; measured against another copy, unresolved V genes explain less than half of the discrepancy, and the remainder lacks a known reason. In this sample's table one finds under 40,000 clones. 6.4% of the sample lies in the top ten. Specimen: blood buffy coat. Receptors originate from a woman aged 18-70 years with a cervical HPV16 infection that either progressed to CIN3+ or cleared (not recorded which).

The part of the CDR3 DNA that was read is TGTGCCAGTAGTACACCGACAGGGTATCACGGA. Amino acid sequence: CASSTPTGYHG. The whole CDR3 sequence reads CASSTPTGYHGAFF. The chain recombines TRBV19 with TRBJ1-1; 7 bases map to TRBD1. The read terminates 3 residues before the CDR3 end, so the remaining end is supplied by the germline J gene. The germline V gene encodes CDR1 LNHDA and CDR2 SQIVND (reference sequence). This CDR3 comprises 14 residues.

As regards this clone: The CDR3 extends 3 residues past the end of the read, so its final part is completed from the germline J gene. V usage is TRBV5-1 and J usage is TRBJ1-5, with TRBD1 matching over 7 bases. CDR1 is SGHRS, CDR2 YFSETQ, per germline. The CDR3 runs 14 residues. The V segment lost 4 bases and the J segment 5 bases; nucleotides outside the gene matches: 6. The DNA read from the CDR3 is TGCGCCAGCAGCCCCGGGACAGTTGATCAGCCC. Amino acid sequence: CASSPGTVDQP. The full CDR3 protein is CASSPGTVDQPQHF.

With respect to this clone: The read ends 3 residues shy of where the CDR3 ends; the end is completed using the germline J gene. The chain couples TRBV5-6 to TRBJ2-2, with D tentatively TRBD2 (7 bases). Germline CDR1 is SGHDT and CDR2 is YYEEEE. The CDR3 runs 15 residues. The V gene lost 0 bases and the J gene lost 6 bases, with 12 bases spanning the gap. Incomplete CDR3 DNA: TGTGCCAGCAGCTTGGGAACAGGGAGGGCCGGGGAG. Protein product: CASSLGTGRAGE. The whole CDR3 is CASSLGTGRAGELFF.

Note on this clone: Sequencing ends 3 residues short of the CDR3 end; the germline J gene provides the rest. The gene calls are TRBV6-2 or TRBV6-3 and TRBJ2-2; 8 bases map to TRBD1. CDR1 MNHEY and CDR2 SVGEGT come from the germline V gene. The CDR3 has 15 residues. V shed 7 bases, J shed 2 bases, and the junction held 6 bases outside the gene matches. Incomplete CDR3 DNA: TGTGCCAGCACGACAGGGGTCCATAACACCGGGGAG. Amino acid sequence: CASTTGVHNTGE. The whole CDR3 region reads CASTTGVHNTGELFF.

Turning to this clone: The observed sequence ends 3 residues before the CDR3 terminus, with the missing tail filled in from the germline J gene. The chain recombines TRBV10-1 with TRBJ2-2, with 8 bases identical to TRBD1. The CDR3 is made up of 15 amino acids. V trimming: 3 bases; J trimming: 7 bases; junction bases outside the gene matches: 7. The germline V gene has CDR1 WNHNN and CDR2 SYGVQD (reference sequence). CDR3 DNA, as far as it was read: TGCGCCAGCAGTGATCCGCAGGGGGCACACGGGGAG. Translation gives CASSDPQGAHGE. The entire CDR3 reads CASSDPQGAHGELFF.

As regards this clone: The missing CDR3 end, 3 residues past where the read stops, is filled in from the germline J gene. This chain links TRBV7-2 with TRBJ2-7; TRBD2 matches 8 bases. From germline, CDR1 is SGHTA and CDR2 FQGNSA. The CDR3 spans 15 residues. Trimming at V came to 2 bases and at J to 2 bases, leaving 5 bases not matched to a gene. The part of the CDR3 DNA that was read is TGTGCCAGCAGCTTAAACCGGGGGGGGCCCTACGAG. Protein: CASSLNRGGPYE. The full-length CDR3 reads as CASSLNRGGPYEQYF.

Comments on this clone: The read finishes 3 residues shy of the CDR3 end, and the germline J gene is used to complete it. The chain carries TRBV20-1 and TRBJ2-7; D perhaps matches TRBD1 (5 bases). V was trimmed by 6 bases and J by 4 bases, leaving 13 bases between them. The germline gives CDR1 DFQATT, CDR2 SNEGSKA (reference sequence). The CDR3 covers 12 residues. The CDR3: CSARQFAYEQYF. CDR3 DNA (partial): TGCAGTGCACGACAGTTTGCGTACGAG.

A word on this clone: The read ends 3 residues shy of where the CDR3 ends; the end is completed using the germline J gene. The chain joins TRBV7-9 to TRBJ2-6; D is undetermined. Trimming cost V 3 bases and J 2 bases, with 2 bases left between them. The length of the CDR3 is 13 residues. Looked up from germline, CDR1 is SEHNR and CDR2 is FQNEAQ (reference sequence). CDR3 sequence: CASSFAGANVLTF. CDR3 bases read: TGTGCCAGCAGCTTCGCTGGGGCCAACGTC.

The part of the CDR3 DNA that was read is TGCGCCAGCAGCTTGTTCGGCGGGGGACAACAAGAGACC. It yields the protein CASSLFGGGQQET. In full, the CDR3 reads CASSLFGGGQQETQYF. This chain uses TRBV5-1 with TRBJ2-5; maybe TRBD2 (7 bases). The read ends 3 residues before the CDR3 terminus; that terminus is restored from the germline J gene. The CDR3 runs 16 residues. Germline V gene sequence: CDR1 SGHRS, CDR2 YFSETQ. V was pared by 1 base and J by 2 bases, with 15 bases between.

CDR3 region: CAWTPDRVGTEAFF. The part of the CDR3 DNA that was read is TGTGCCTGGACTCCAGACAGGGTTGGCACTGAA. This rearrangement joins TRBV30 to TRBJ1-1; 7 bases align to TRBD1. Sequencing ends 3 residues short of the CDR3 end; the germline J gene provides the rest. Germline loops: CDR1 GTSNPN, CDR2 SVGIG (reference sequence). This CDR3 region has 14 residues. Trimming cost V 4 bases and J 4 bases; bases outside gene matches: 9.

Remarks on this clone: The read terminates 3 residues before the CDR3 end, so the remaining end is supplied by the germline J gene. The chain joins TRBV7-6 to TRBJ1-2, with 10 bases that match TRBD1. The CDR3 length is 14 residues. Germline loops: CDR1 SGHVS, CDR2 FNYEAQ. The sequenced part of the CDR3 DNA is TGTGCCAGCAGCCCCGGGACAGGGGACGGGAGC. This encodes CASSPGTGDGS. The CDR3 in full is CASSPGTGDGSYTF.

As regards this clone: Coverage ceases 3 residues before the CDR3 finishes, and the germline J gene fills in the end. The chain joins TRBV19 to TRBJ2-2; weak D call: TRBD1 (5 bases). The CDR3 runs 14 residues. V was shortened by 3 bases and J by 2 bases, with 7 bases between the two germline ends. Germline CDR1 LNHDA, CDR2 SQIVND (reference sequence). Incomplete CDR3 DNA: TGTGCCAGTAGTATTGACAGAAACACCGGGGAG. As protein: CASSIDRNTGE. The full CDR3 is CASSIDRNTGELFF. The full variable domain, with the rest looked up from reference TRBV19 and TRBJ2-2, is DGGITQSPKYLFRKEGQNVTLSCEQNLNHDAMYWYRQDPGQGLRLIYYSQIVNDFQKGDIAEGYSVSREKKESFPLTVTSAQKNPTAFYLCASSIDRNTGELFFGEGSRLTVL.

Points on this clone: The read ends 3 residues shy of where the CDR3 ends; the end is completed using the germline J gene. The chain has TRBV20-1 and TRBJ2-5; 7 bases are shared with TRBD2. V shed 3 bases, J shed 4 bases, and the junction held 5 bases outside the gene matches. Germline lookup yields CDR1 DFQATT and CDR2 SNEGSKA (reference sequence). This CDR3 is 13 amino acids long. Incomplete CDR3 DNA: TGCAGTGCTAGGGAAGTAGCGGGAGAGACC. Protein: CSAREVAGET. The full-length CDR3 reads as CSAREVAGETQYF.

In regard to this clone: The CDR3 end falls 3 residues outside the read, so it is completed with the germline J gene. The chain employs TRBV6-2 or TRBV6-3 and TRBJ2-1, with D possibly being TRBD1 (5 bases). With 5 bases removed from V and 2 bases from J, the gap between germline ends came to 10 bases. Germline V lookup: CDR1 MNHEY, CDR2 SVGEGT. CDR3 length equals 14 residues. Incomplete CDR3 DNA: TGTGCCAGCAGTCCGACAGTTGCCTACAATGAG. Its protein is CASSPTVAYNE. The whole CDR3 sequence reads CASSPTVAYNEQFF.

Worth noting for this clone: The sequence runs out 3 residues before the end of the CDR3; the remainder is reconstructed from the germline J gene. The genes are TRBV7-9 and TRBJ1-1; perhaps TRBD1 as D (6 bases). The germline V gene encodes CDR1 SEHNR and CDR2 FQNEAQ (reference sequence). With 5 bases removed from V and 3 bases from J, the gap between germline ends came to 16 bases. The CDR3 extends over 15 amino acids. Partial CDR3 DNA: TGTGCCAGCAGCCCGGGCGGGGGGGCGTACACTGAA. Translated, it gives CASSPGGGAYTE. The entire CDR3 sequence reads CASSPGGGAYTEAFF. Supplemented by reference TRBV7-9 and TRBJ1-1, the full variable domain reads DTGVSQNPRHKITKRGQNVTFRCDPISEHNRLYWYRQTLGQGPEFLTYFQNEAQLEKSRLLSDRFSAERPKGSFSTLEIQRTEQGDSAMYLCASSPGGGAYTEAFFGQGTRLTVV.

CDR3 region: CAWSVAGGGYDGQYF. The sequenced part of the CDR3 DNA is TGTGCCTGGAGTGTAGCGGGGGGCGGCTACGATGGT. The chain combines TRBV30 with TRBJ2-4, with TRBD2 identical over 9 bases. The read finishes 3 residues shy of the CDR3 end, and the germline J gene is used to complete it. In germline, CDR1 is GTSNPN, CDR2 SVGIG (reference sequence). This CDR3 has 15 residues.

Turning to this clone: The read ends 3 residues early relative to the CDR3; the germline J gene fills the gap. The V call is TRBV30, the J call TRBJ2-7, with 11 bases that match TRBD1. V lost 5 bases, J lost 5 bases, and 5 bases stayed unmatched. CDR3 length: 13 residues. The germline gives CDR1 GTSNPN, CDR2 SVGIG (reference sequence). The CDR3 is CAWRDRGGNEQYF. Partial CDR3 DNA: TGTGCCTGGCGGGACAGGGGGGGGAACGAG.

The DNA read from the CDR3 is TGTGCCAGTAGTATCTTAACGGGTCTCAACTATGGC. This translates into CASSILTGLNYG. The CDR3 as a whole reads CASSILTGLNYGYTF. V is TRBV19 and J is TRBJ1-2; D uncertain. Read sequence stops 3 residues before the CDR3 end, and the germline J gene provides the missing end. This CDR3 region has 15 residues. V was clipped by 3 bases and J by 2 bases, with 13 bases between them. Germline CDR1 and CDR2: LNHDA and SQIVND (reference sequence).

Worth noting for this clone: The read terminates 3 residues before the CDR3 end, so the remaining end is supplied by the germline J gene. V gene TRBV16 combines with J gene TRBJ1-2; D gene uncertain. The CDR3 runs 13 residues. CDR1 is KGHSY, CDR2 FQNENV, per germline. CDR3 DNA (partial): TGTGCCAGCAGCCAAGGGCACTCGAATGAC. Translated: CASSQGHSND. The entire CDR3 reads CASSQGHSNDYTF.

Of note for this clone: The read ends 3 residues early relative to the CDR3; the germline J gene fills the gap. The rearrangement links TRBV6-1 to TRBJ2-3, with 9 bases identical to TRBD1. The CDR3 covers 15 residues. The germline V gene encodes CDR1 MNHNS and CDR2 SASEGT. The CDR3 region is CASSGQGVSNQPQYF. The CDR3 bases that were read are TGTGCCAGCAGTGGACAGGGGGTAAGCAATCAGCCG.